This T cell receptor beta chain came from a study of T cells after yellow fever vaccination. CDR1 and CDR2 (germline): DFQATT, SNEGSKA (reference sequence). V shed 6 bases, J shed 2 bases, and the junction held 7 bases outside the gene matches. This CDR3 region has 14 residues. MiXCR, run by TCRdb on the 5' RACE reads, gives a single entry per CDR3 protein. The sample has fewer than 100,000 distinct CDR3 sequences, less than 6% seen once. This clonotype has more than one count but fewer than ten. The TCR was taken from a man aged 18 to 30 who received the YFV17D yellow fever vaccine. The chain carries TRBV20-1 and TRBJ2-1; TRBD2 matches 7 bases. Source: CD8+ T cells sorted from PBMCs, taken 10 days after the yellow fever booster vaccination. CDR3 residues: CSAQRLAAYNEQFF. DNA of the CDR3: TGCAGTGCCCAGCGGCTAGCGGCCTACAATGAGCAGTTCTTC.